The 21 T cell receptor beta chains reported below all come from one sample, sequenced in a study of cytomegalovirus exposure and HLA in healthy donors. Produced via immunoSEQ multiplex PCR; TCRdb's table is partial and in-frame only. In the table there are 150,000 to 200,000 clones, about 80% of which are singletons. The specimen sequenced was PBMCs. These receptors were taken from a man in his late teens or twenties in good health and CMV-seropositive.

This clone has only a few counts. The identical CDR3 is also encoded by other nucleotide sequences in the sample. The rearrangement links TRBV18 to TRBJ2-7; no reliable D call. V was clipped by 3 bases and J by 0 bases, with 3 bases between them. Germline-derived CDR1 and CDR2 are KGHSH and LQKENI. The CDR3 consists of 12 residues. CDR3 protein: CASSPSSYEQYF. The CDR3 DNA reads TGTGCCAGCTCACCCAGCTCCTACGAGCAGTACTTC.

This rearrangement joins TRBV9 to TRBJ2-1; 12 bases are a match to TRBD2. This CDR3 has 17 amino acids. CDR1 is SGDLS, CDR2 YYNGEE, per germline. The V gene end was trimmed by 0 bases and the J gene end by 4 bases; junction bases not matched to a gene: 5. The CDR3 DNA follows: TGTGCCAGCAGCGTAGCTCGGACTAGCGGGATTTACAATGAGCAGTTCTTC. Translation: CASSVARTSGIYNEQFF.

The chain combines TRBV28 with TRBJ2-1, with TRBD2 matching over 8 bases. Trimming removed 6 bases from V and 6 bases from J; junction bases left unmatched: 4. Germline V CDR1 and CDR2: MDHEN, SYDVKM. The CDR3 is 13 amino acids. Here the CDR3 reads CASRDGRANEQFF. The CDR3 nucleotides are TGTGCCAGCAGGGACGGGAGGGCCAATGAGCAGTTCTTC.

The rearrangement joins TRBV9 to TRBJ2-7, with 7 bases fitting TRBD2. This CDR3 region has 14 residues. The germline V gene encodes CDR1 SGDLS and CDR2 YYNGEE. The trim removed 4 bases at V and 5 bases at J, leaving 9 bases unmatched. Here the CDR3 DNA reads TGTGCCAGCAGCCCCAGCGGGATTCAGAACGAGCAGTACTTC. Translation: CASSPSGIQNEQYF. The full variable domain, completed using reference TRBV9 and TRBJ2-7, is DSGVTQTPKHLITATGQRVTLRCSPRSGDLSVYWYQQSLDQGLQFLIQYYNGEERAKGNILERFSAQQFPDLHSELNLSSLELGDSALYFCASSPSGIQNEQYFGPGTRLTVT.

The gene calls are TRBV14 and TRBJ2-7, with TRBD2 matching over 11 bases. The CDR3 length is 21 residues. CDR1 SGHDN and CDR2 FVKESK come from the germline V gene. With 1 base clipped from V and 3 bases from J, the junction kept 20 bases outside the gene matches. The CDR3 nucleotides read TGTGCCAGCAGCCAAGTTGGACACACAAATAGGGGGACTAGCGGACACTACGAGCAGTACTTC. Translated: CASSQVGHTNRGTSGHYEQYF.

This rearrangement joins TRBV4-3 to TRBJ1-2; 10 bases line up with TRBD1. The CDR3 extends over 14 amino acids. CDR1 LGHNA and CDR2 YSLEER come from the germline V gene. The V segment lost 3 bases and the J segment 8 bases; nucleotides outside the gene matches: 6. The CDR3 DNA follows: TGCGCCAGCAGCCACCGACAGGGGGCGGGAGGCTACACCTTC. This translates into CASSHRQGAGGYTF.

A few counts support this clone. The V call is TRBV2, the J call TRBJ1-2; D perhaps matches TRBD1 (5 bases). Trimming removed 4 bases from V and 2 bases from J, with 8 bases in between. CDR3 length equals 13 residues. Germline CDR1 and CDR2: SNHLY and FYNNEI. The CDR3 nucleotides are TGTGCCAGCAGTGGAAGGGGCAACTATGGCTACACCTTC. Translating gives CASSGRGNYGYTF.

This chain connects TRBV7-3 to TRBJ2-2, with 12 bases lining up with TRBD2. The length of the CDR3 is 20 residues. Germline CDR1 and CDR2: SGHTA and FQGTGA. Trimming cost V 5 bases and J 7 bases; bases outside gene matches: 20. CDR3 sequence (DNA): TGTGCCAGCAGCCCACACCGGGGGGCGGGACTAGCGGGCCCCGGCGGGGAGCTGTTTTTT. This sequence encodes CASSPHRGAGLAGPGGELFF.

This sequence joins TRBV7-3 and TRBJ2-5; 7 bases align to TRBD1. Unmatched junction bases numbered 4, after V lost 5 bases and J lost 1 base. Germline CDR1 SGHTA, CDR2 FQGTGA. The CDR3 has 14 residues. CDR3 in DNA: TGTGCCAGCAGCCTGACAGGGCCCCAAGAGACCCAGTACTTC. The encoded protein is CASSLTGPQETQYF.

This clone was counted a single time. This chain uses TRBV5-1 with TRBJ2-3; D may be TRBD2 (6 bases). Trimming cost V 1 base and J 0 bases, with 9 bases left between them. CDR3 size: 15 residues. From germline, CDR1 is SGHRS and CDR2 YFSETQ. The CDR3 spells CASSLRGLSTDTQYF. CDR3 bases: TGCGCCAGCAGCTTGAGGGGACTTAGCACAGATACGCAGTATTTT.

The chain links TRBV7-8 to TRBJ2-5, with 8 bases fitting TRBD2. Germline V gene sequence: CDR1 SGHVS, CDR2 FQNEAQ. The CDR3 length is 16 residues. After removal of 1 base from V and 5 bases from J, the junction contained 9 bases not matched to a gene. The CDR3 spells CASSLGVLSGVETQYF. In nucleotides, the CDR3 is TGTGCCAGCAGCTTAGGAGTCCTTAGCGGGGTTGAGACCCAGTACTTC.

This chain connects TRBV15 to TRBJ2-1; no firm D call. The CDR3 covers 12 residues. Per germline, CDR1 LNHNV and CDR2 YYDKDF (reference sequence). V was pared by 5 bases and J by 6 bases, with 8 bases between. CDR3 region: CATSEAPNEQFF. The CDR3 DNA sequence: TGTGCCACCAGCGAAGCCCCCAATGAGCAGTTCTTC.

The chain employs TRBV19 and TRBJ2-7; TRBD1 matches at 7 bases. CDR1 is LNHDA, CDR2 SQIVND, per germline (reference sequence). Unmatched junction bases numbered 8, after V lost 9 bases and J lost 0 bases. The CDR3 is 14 amino acids. CDR3 in amino acids: CASKIRDSSYEQYF. CDR3 nucleotide sequence: TGTGCCAGCAAGATAAGGGACAGCTCCTACGAGCAGTACTTC.

V is TRBV9 and J is TRBJ1-4; D call uncertain. V lost 0 bases, J lost 0 bases, and 9 bases lay in between. Germline assignment: CDR1 SGDLS and CDR2 YYNGEE. The CDR3 sequence is 16 residues long. This CDR3 reads CASSVGPAATNEKLFF. CDR3 DNA: TGTGCCAGCAGCGTAGGGCCCGCCGCAACTAATGAAAAACTGTTTTTT.

The CDR3 loop reads CASSYSRTPNEQFF. DNA of the CDR3: TGTGCCAGCAGTTACTCCCGGACACCCAATGAGCAGTTCTTC. The chain has TRBV6-5 and TRBJ2-1; maybe TRBD1 (5 bases). From germline, CDR1 is MNHEY and CDR2 SVGAGI. V shed 0 bases and J shed 6 bases, with 9 bases lying between them. The CDR3 runs 14 residues.

J is TRBJ2-7 and V is TRBV5-6; no definite D call. CDR1 and CDR2 (germline): SGHDT, YYEEEE. The CDR3 spans 12 residues. Trimming cost V 4 bases and J 3 bases, with 8 bases left between them. The chain's CDR3 is CASSRPSYEQYF. CDR3 nucleotides: TGTGCCAGCAGCCGCCCTAGCTACGAGCAGTACTTC.

The chain joins TRBV6-5 to TRBJ2-7; no reliable D call. The germline V gene encodes CDR1 MNHEY and CDR2 SVGAGI. This CDR3 comprises 14 residues. The V and J ends lost 2 bases and 1 base respectively, with 9 bases between them. The CDR3: CASSYRDTSYEQYF. The CDR3 DNA sequence: TGTGCCAGCAGTTACCGCGACACATCCTACGAGCAGTACTTC.

The V call is TRBV6-5, the J call TRBJ2-3; D is perhaps TRBD2 (5 bases). V lost 10 bases, J lost 2 bases, and 13 bases lay in between. The germline CDR1 and CDR2 sequences are MNHEY and SVGAGI. This CDR3 has 13 amino acids. CDR3 protein: CAISDSVTDTQYF. The CDR3 coding sequence is TGTGCCATCTCGGACTCTGTCACAGATACGCAGTATTTT.

The chain recombines TRBV5-4 with TRBJ1-1; 12 bases agree with TRBD1. The germline gives CDR1 SGHNT, CDR2 YYREEE (reference sequence). This CDR3 is 14 amino acids long. Germline trimming cut 1 base from V and 8 bases from J; bases unmatched to any gene: 3. The CDR3 loop reads CASSLQGQGAEAFF. The DNA of the CDR3 is TGTGCCAGCAGCTTGCAGGGACAGGGGGCCGAAGCTTTCTTT. Together with reference TRBV5-4 and TRBJ1-1, the CDR3 gives the full variable domain: ETGVTQSPTHLIKTRGQQVTLRCSSQSGHNTVSWYQQALGQGPQFIFQYYREEENGRGNFPPRFSGLQFPNYSSELNVNALELDDSALYLCASSLQGQGAEAFFGQGTRLTVV.

Only one count was recorded for this clone. J is TRBJ1-4 and V is TRBV18; the D is unclear. CDR3 length: 14 residues. CDR1 and CDR2 (germline): KGHSH, LQKENI. V lost 1 base and J 4 bases, leaving 7 bases between the germline ends. The CDR3 region is CASSPRHNNEKLFF. The CDR3 DNA sequence: TGTGCCAGCTCACCACGCCACAATAATGAAAAACTGTTTTTT.

The chain recombines TRBV4-3 with TRBJ2-7, with TRBD2 as a possible D gene (6 bases). The CDR3 is 16 amino acids. Looked up from germline, CDR1 is LGHNA and CDR2 is YSLEER. V was pared by 1 base and J by 3 bases, with 16 bases between. The CDR3 sequence is CASSQAHGTVSYEQYF. Here the CDR3 DNA reads TGCGCCAGCAGCCAAGCACACGGGACTGTGAGCTACGAGCAGTACTTC.